This T cell receptor beta chain was recovered during a study of cytomegalovirus exposure and HLA in healthy donors. Study-level information: Tens of millions of unique TCRs from HLA-typed donors made up an early data release.

The primer mix had 60 Vbeta and 13 Jbeta primers. TCRdb keeps only in-frame clones here, not all; method: immunoSEQ multiplex PCR. This sample's table has around 200,000 clones. Findings and limits, study-wide: Later analysis suggested most CMV-associated TCR beta chains were HLA-restricted.

The ends lost 2 bases at V and 2 bases at J; junction bases unmatched: 4. The CDR3 sequence is 15 residues long. The V gene's germline CDR1 is MNHNS and CDR2 SASEGT. With respect to this clone: Its antigen is not known.

The chain has TRBV6-1 and TRBJ2-7; TRBD1 matches 9 bases. The sequencing input was PBMCs. The sequence was collected from a girl aged 2-15 years in good health and CMV-seropositive. CDR3 DNA sequence: TGTGCCAGCAGTGAACCGGGGACAGGGCCCTACGAGCAGTACTTC. Translated, it gives CASSEPGTGPYEQYF.